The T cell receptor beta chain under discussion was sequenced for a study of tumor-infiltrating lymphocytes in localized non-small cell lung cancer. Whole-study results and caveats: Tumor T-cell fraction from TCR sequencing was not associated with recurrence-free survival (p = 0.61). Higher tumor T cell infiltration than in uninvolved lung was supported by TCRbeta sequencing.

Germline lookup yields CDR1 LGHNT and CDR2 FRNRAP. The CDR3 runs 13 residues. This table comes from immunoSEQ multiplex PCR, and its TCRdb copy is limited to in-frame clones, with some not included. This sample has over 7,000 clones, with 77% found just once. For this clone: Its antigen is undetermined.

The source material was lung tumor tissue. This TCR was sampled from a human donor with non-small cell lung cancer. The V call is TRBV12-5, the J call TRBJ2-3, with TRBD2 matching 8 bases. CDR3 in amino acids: CSSRSGSTDTQYF. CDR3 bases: TGTTCCAGCCGAAGCGGGAGTACAGATACGCAGTATTTT. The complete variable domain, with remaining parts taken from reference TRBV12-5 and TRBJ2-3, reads DARVTQTPRHKVTEMGQEVTMRCQPILGHNTVFWYRQTMMQGLELLAYFRNRAPLDDSGMPKDRFSAEMPDATLATLKIQPSEPRDSAVYFCSSRSGSTDTQYFGPGTRLTVL.